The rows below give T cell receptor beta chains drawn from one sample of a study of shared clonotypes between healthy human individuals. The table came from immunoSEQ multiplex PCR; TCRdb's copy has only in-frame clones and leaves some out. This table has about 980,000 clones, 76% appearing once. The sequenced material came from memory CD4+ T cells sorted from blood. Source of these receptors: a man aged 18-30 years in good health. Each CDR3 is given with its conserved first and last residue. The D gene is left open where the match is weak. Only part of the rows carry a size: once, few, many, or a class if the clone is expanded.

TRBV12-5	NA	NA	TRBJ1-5	CASGLDNQPQHF	TGTGCTAGTGGTTTGGATAATCAGCCCCAGCATTTT
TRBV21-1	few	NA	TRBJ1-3	CASSNLPRLTGDTIYF	TGTGCCAGCAGCAATCTCCCCCGCCTGACCGGAGACACCATATATTTT
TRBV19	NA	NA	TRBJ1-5	CASSKDINQPQHF	TGTGCCAGTAGTAAGGACATTAATCAGCCCCAGCATTTT
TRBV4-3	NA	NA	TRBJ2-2	CASSQEPGTHGTGELFF	TGCGCCAGCAGCCAAGAGCCAGGCACCCATGGAACCGGGGAGCTGTTTTTT
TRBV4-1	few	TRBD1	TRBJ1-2	CASSRGQGDYGYTF	TGCGCCAGCAGCCGGGGACAGGGAGACTATGGCTACACCTTC
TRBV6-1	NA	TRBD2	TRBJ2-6	CASSGYGTSGRLPGANVLTF	TGTGCCAGCAGTGGGTACGGGACTAGCGGGAGGTTGCCTGGGGCCAACGTCCTGACTTTC
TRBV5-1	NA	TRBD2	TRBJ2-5	CASSGTSGHQETQYF	TGCGCCAGCAGCGGGACTAGCGGTCACCAAGAGACCCAGTACTTC
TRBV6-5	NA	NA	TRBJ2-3	CASSYGGVDTQYF	TGTGCCAGCAGTTACGGTGGGGTGGATACGCAGTATTTT
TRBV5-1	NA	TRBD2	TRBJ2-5	CASSSTGLAGSVETQYF	TGCGCCAGCAGCTCCACGGGACTAGCGGGGTCGGTAGAGACCCAGTACTTC
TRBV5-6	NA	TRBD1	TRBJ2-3	CASSLRQGGSIDTQYF	TGTGCCAGCAGCCTCCGACAGGGGGGTAGCATCGATACGCAGTATTTT
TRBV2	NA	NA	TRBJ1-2	CASSEQGDYGYTF	TGTGCCAGCAGTGAACAGGGCGACTATGGCTACACCTTC
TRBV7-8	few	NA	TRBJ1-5	CASSEQVDSNQPQHF	TGTGCCAGCAGCGAACAGGTTGATAGCAATCAGCCCCAGCATTTT
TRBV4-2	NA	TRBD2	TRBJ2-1	CASSQEYSGGPYNEQFF	TGTGCCAGCAGCCAGGAATATAGCGGGGGGCCTTACAATGAGCAGTTCTTC
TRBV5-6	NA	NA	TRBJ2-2	CASSWGPFGELFF	TGTGCCAGCAGCTGGGGACCTTTCGGGGAGCTGTTTTTT
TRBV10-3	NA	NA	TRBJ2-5	CAISAGAKAQETQYF	TGTGCCATCAGTGCGGGGGCCAAAGCTCAAGAGACCCAGTACTTC
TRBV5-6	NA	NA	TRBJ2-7	CASSRSLEQYF	TGTGCCAGCAGCCGGTCGTTGGAGCAGTACTTC